The clone carrying this T cell receptor (beta chain) has only a few counts. TCRdb reprocessed the PCR reads with MiXCR, giving one entry per CDR3 protein. The repertoire holds approximately 10,000 distinct CDR3 sequences, around 58% seen once, with around a quarter in the top ten. These data are taken from a study of tumor-infiltrating lymphocytes in oesophageal squamous cell carcinoma. The CDR3 runs 15 residues. Germline V gene data show CDR1 as SGHTA and CDR2 as FQGNSA. V lost 5 bases, J lost 6 bases, and 12 bases stayed unmatched. The sequence came from a female donor with esophageal squamous cell carcinoma. This rearrangement joins TRBV7-2 to TRBJ2-7; 8 positions match TRBD2. Sequencing was performed on esophageal tumor tissue. This chain's CDR3 is CASSPKGGRFSEQYF. For the CDR3, the DNA is TGTGCCAGCAGCCCCAAGGGCGGGAGGTTCTCCGAGCAGTACTTC.